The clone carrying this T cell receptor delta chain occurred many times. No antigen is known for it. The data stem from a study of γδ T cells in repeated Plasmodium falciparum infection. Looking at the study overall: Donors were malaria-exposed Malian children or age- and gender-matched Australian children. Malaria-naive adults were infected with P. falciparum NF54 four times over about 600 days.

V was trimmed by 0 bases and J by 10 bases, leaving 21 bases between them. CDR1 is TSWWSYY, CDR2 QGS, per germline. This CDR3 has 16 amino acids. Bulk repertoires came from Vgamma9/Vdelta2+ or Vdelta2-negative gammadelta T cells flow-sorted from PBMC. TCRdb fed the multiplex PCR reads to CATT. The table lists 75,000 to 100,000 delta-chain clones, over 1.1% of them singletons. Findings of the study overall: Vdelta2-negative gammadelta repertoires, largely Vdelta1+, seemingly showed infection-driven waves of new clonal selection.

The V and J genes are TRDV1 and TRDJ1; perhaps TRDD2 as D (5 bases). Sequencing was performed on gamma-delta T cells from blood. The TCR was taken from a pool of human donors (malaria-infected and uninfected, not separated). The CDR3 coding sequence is TGTGCTCTTGGGGAACTACCCCCGGGTCCCTACTCAAGACTCATCTTT. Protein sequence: CALGELPPGPYSRLIF.